What follows are 32 T cell receptor beta chains derived from one specimen sequenced in a study of glioma-infiltrating T cells (dated by TCRdb to 2016 to 2018). The sample was run on an Illumina MiSeq. TCR alpha and beta CDR3 regions were amplified with the iRepertoire nested amplicon-rescue multiplex PCR (arm-PCR) platform from RNA. TCRdb passed the public sequencing reads through fastp at Q25 and MiXCR, retaining productive beta sequences. Rows matching on CDR3 protein sequence are summarized as one entry with the most common DNA and genes. This sample holds fewer than 500,000 distinct CDR3 sequences; less than 50% were observed only once. The top ten constitute around 11% of the sample. Sample: glioma tissue, nonneoplastic brain tissue, or PBMCs (not recorded which). These receptors were taken from a human donor with low-grade glioma or glioblastoma, undergoing nonglioma brain surgery, or in good health (not recorded which).

A remark on this clonotype: Without the conserved terminal phenylalanine or tryptophan, this CDR3 likely stems from a read error. The gene calls are TRBV2 and TRBJ2-1, with 15 positions matching TRBD2. Germline trimming cut 3 bases from V and 1 base from J; bases unmatched to any gene: 10. Per the germline V gene, CDR1 is SNHLY and CDR2 is FYNNEI. CDR3 length: 20 residues. The CDR3: CASSDPGLAGGRLSYNEQFS. The DNA of the CDR3 is TGTGCCAGCAGTGACCCGGGACTAGCGGGAGGAAGACTATCCTACAATGAGCAGTTCTCC.

This clonotype was counted a few times. This chain joins TRBV27 and TRBJ2-7; D gene ambiguous. CDR3 length: 15 amino acids. The germline V gene encodes CDR1 MNHEY and CDR2 SMNVEV (reference sequence). Trimming left V 7 bases short and J 5 bases short, with 21 bases between. CDR3 loop: CASKPSGSPSHEQYF. The CDR3 region has the DNA TGTGCCAGCAAACCCTCTGGGTCTCCAAGCCACGAGCAGTACTTC.

The chain combines TRBV6-1 with TRBJ1-1; D ambiguous. The CDR3 sequence is 13 residues long. V lost 5 bases and J lost 11, with 18 bases in between. CDR1 and CDR2 (germline): MNHNS, SASEGT. CDR3 bases: TGTGCCAGCAGTTGGGATCACTCGACCTCGGCTTTCTTT. It translates to CASSWDHSTSAFF.

The V gene is TRBV28, the J gene TRBJ2-1, with 8 bases fitting TRBD2. The CDR3 has 12 residues. Germline-derived CDR1 and CDR2 are MDHEN and SYDVKM. V lost 5 bases and J lost 12; bases outside the gene matches: 6. CDR3 sequence: CASSRGTRWQFF. The CDR3 DNA sequence: TGTGCCAGCAGTCGTGGGACTAGGTGGCAGTTCTTC.

The rearrangement joins TRBV7-9 to TRBJ1-1; TRBD1 aligns across 10 bases. The CDR3 extends over 15 amino acids. Looked up from germline, CDR1 is SEHNR and CDR2 is FQNEAQ (reference sequence). Trimming at V came to 2 bases and at J to 3 bases, leaving 3 bases not matched to a gene. The CDR3 region has the DNA TGTGCCAGCAGCTTAATAGGGACAGGGGACACTGAAGCTTTCTTT. Its protein product is CASSLIGTGDTEAFF.

This chain uses TRBV20-1 with TRBJ2-7; 7 bases align to TRBD1. CDR1 is DFQATT and CDR2 is SNEGSKA in the germline V gene (reference sequence). V was clipped by 0 bases and J by 2 bases; unmatched bases: 10. The CDR3 contains 16 residues. The CDR3 region is CSARDPIVQGPYEQYF. CDR3 sequence (DNA): TGCAGTGCTAGAGATCCCATCGTACAGGGGCCCTACGAGCAGTACTTC.

This clonotype appeared many times. The V and J genes are TRBV6-2 or TRBV6-3 and TRBJ2-1; D possibly corresponds to TRBD2 (6 bases). CDR3 length equals 13 residues. CDR1 and CDR2 from the germline V gene are MNHEY and SVGEGT. Deletions cut 5 bases from V and 12 bases from J, with 17 bases between. CDR3 in DNA: TGTGCCAGCAGTGGACCGGGAGCGCGTTGGCAGTTCTTC. Translated: CASSGPGARWQFF.

V is TRBV7-9 and J is TRBJ2-3; 11 bases match TRBD1. The J segment lost 4 bases and the V segment lost 0 bases, leaving 9 bases of the junction unmatched. The CDR3 loop spans 18 amino acids. From germline, CDR1 is SEHNR and CDR2 FQNEAQ (reference sequence). The CDR3 bases are TGTGCCAGCAGCTTAGCGTCTCCAGGACAGGGGGCCTCAGATACGCAGTATTTT. Its protein is CASSLASPGQGASDTQYF.

As for this clonotype: Since a much larger clone is just one base distant, this may be a read error. The V call is TRBV6-1, the J call TRBJ2-7, with TRBD2 identical over 9 bases. CDR3 length: 14 amino acids. Trimming removed 7 bases from V and 3 bases from J; junction bases left unmatched: 7. The germline gives CDR1 MNHNS, CDR2 SASEGT. CDR3 sequence: CASTYSGSCYEQYF. The CDR3 DNA is TGTGCCAGCACCTATAGCGGGAGCTGCTACGAGCAGTACTTC.

This clonotype was seen more than once but under ten times. The V call is TRBV20-1, the J call TRBJ2-7; 8 bases fit TRBD1. Germline V gene data show CDR1 as DFQATT and CDR2 as SNEGSKA (reference sequence). The CDR3 totals 13 residues. Losses at the gene ends were 5 bases for V and 3 bases for J; bases not matched to a gene: 6. This chain's CDR3 is CSACPDRDYEQYF. In DNA form, the CDR3 reads TGCAGTGCTTGTCCGGACAGGGACTACGAGCAGTACTTC.

This clonotype showed up just a few times. The chain has TRBV28 and TRBJ2-4; TRBD1 matches 9 bases. Germline V lookup: CDR1 MDHEN, CDR2 SYDVKM. V lost 5 bases to trimming and J lost 4 bases; unmatched junction nucleotides: 6. This CDR3 comprises 15 residues. The CDR3 sequence: CASSLGQGRKNIQYF. In DNA, the CDR3 is TGTGCCAGCAGTCTGGGACAGGGAAGGAAAAACATTCAGTACTTC.

This clonotype was recorded at least ten times. This sequence joins TRBV27 and TRBJ2-3, with 12 bases that match TRBD2. CDR1 and CDR2 from the germline V gene are MNHEY and SMNVEV (reference sequence). The CDR3 consists of 18 residues. V gave up 10 bases and J gave up 3 bases; unmatched junction bases: 17. CDR3 protein: CATRTSGIVLWGTDTQYF. CDR3 in DNA: TGTGCCACTCGGACTAGCGGGATCGTCCTTTGGGGGACAGATACGCAGTATTTT.

This clonotype was seen a few times. The rearrangement joins TRBV2 to TRBJ2-7; D is perhaps TRBD1 (5 bases). The CDR3 extends over 13 amino acids. Germline CDR1 and CDR2: SNHLY and FYNNEI. The germline V and J ends were trimmed by 6 bases and 4 bases, with 13 bases remaining between them. The CDR3 sequence: CASSYTPGYEQYF. DNA for the CDR3: TGTGCCAGCAGCTACACTCCAGGGTACGAGCAGTACTTC.

V usage is TRBV19 and J usage is TRBJ2-1; D might be TRBD1 or TRBD2, each matching 6 bases. V lost 7 bases and J lost 2, with 18 bases in between. The CDR3 loop spans 16 amino acids. Germline V gene lookup returns CDR1 LNHDA and CDR2 SQIVND (reference sequence). DNA for the CDR3: TGTGCCAGTAAGAGAGGGGGGCCCTTCCCCTACAATGAGCAGTTCTTC. Protein product: CASKRGGPFPYNEQFF.

The rearrangement joins TRBV3-1 to TRBJ2-1; TRBD2 aligns across 7 bases. The CDR3 is made up of 18 amino acids. Germline loops: CDR1 LGHDT, CDR2 YNNKEL (reference sequence). Trimming cost V 4 bases and J 8 bases; bases outside gene matches: 20. The CDR3 sequence is CASSPPRGSGATGDEQFF. DNA of the CDR3: TGTGCCAGCAGCCCCCCCCGGGGAAGCGGGGCTACGGGGGATGAGCAGTTCTTC.

A few counts support this clonotype. The gene calls are TRBV4-3 and TRBJ2-7; TRBD1 agrees at 9 bases. The CDR3 length is 15 residues. Trimming at V came to 2 bases and at J to 3 bases, leaving 5 bases not matched to a gene. CDR1 and CDR2 from the germline V gene are LGHNA and YSLEER. The CDR3 sequence is CASSQTGTGNYEQYF. Here the CDR3 DNA reads TGCGCCAGCAGCCAAACCGGGACAGGGAACTACGAGCAGTACTTC.

This chain connects TRBV20-1 to TRBJ1-3; 7 nucleotides line up with TRBD1. Per germline, CDR1 DFQATT and CDR2 SNEGSKA (reference sequence). The CDR3 is made up of 17 amino acids. V lost 5 bases, J lost 3 bases, and 16 bases stayed unmatched. This chain's CDR3 is CSAPVATGVTFGNTIYF. DNA for the CDR3: TGCAGTGCTCCCGTGGCAACAGGGGTTACCTTTGGAAACACCATATATTTT.

There are a few counts of this clonotype. The chain couples TRBV20-1 to TRBJ2-7; 10 bases align to TRBD2. CDR1 is DFQATT, CDR2 SNEGSKA, per germline (reference sequence). The CDR3 runs 17 residues. Losses at the gene ends were 6 bases for V and 0 bases for J; bases not matched to a gene: 14. The CDR3 DNA follows: TGCAGTGCGGCTGACATCATAAGCGGGAGGGACTCCTACGAGCAGTACTTC. Translation gives CSAADIISGRDSYEQYF.

This chain uses TRBV2 with TRBJ2-3, with 8 bases that match TRBD2. The CDR3 consists of 13 residues. The V and J ends lost 8 bases and 5 bases, in that order; junction bases with no gene match: 6. Germline V CDR1 and CDR2: SNHLY, FYNNEI. The CDR3 DNA sequence: TGTGCCAGCCGGCGGGAGGCTGAAGATACGCAGTATTTT. Translating gives CASRREAEDTQYF.

This clonotype was observed a handful of times. This chain joins TRBV10-3 and TRBJ2-3, with 7 positions matching TRBD2. J was trimmed by 4 bases and V by 10 bases; bases with no gene match: 14. CDR3 length: 15 amino acids. Germline CDR1 is ENHRY and CDR2 is SYGVKD. Here the CDR3 reads CATRASGNNPDTQYF. The CDR3, as DNA: TGTGCCACCCGCGCTAGCGGAAATAACCCAGATACGCAGTATTTT.

This clonotype was picked up a small number of times. The DNA of the CDR3 is TGTGCCAGCAGTTACTCCCGGGTCTTCCCCACCCCATTCTACGGTCCACCTCACTACGAGCAGTACTTC. It codes for CASSYSRVFPTPFYGPPHYEQYF. The chain carries TRBV6-6 and TRBJ2-7; the D is unclear. Germline CDR1 reads MNHNY; CDR2 reads SVGAGI (reference sequence). There are 23 residues in the CDR3. V lost 0 bases and J lost 3, with 36 bases in between.

There are a few counts of this clonotype. The chain recombines TRBV27 with TRBJ1-2, with TRBD1 identical over 7 bases. The CDR3 contains 15 residues. The trim removed 6 bases at V and 0 bases at J, leaving 7 bases unmatched. Per germline, CDR1 MNHEY and CDR2 SMNVEV (reference sequence). The CDR3 sequence is CASRHRGRPNYGYTF. In DNA form, the CDR3 reads TGTGCCAGCAGGCACAGGGGACGACCTAACTATGGCTACACCTTC.

This clonotype turned up a few times. The rearrangement uses TRBV5-1 and TRBJ2-7, with 9 bases matching TRBD1. The CDR3 has 15 residues. V dropped 3 bases and J dropped 5; count of bases not matched to a gene: 9. Germline V gives CDR1 SGHRS, CDR2 YFSETQ. This CDR3 is CASSSAWTGVNEQYF. The CDR3 nucleotides are TGCGCCAGCAGCTCCGCCTGGACAGGGGTAAACGAGCAGTACTTC.

This clonotype was recorded at least ten times. The CDR3 spells CASSWTGTYEQYF. CDR3 sequence (DNA): TGTGCCAGCAGTTGGACAGGAACCTACGAGCAGTACTTC. This sequence joins TRBV25-1 and TRBJ2-7; 7 bases are shared with TRBD1. The germline CDR1 and CDR2 sequences are MGHDK and SYGVNS. V gave up 5 bases and J gave up 2 bases; unmatched junction bases: 3. CDR3 length equals 13 residues.

For this clonotype: One base away lies a much larger clone, so this may be a sequencing read error. This sequence joins TRBV6-5 and TRBJ1-6, with D perhaps TRBD1 (5 bases). The CDR3 is made up of 16 amino acids. Germline V lookup: CDR1 MNHEY, CDR2 SVGAGI. Trimming removed 6 bases at V and 3 bases at J, with 15 bases between. The CDR3, as DNA: TGTGCCAGCAGGGTCCAGCTCCAGGGCTATAATTCACCCCTCCACTTT. Its translation is CASRVQLQGYNSPLHF.

This clonotype was found a few times. The CDR3 nucleotides are TGTGCCAGCAGTGGCCCCTTCGCTAGCTCCTACAATGAGCAGTTCTTC. Translated: CASSGPFASSYNEQFF. The rearrangement uses TRBV28 and TRBJ2-1, with unresolved D. V lost 5 bases and J lost 0, with 14 bases in between. CDR1 and CDR2 (germline): MDHEN, SYDVKM. CDR3 length: 16 amino acids.

The chain employs TRBV4-3 and TRBJ2-5; maybe TRBD1 (6 bases). The CDR3 is 15 amino acids. CDR1 and CDR2 (germline): LGHNA, YSLEER. V was clipped by 0 bases and J by 6 bases, with 14 bases between them. As DNA, the CDR3 is TGCGCCAGCAGCCAAGATTACCAGGGGTGGCAGACCCAGTACTTC. Translation gives CASSQDYQGWQTQYF.

The chain couples TRBV7-2 to TRBJ1-2, with a tentative D call TRBD1 (6 bases). The V end lost 5 bases, the J end lost 1 base, and 14 bases lay between the germline ends. CDR1 and CDR2 from the germline V gene are SGHTA and FQGNSA. This CDR3 is 15 amino acids long. CDR3 DNA sequence: TGTGCCAGCAGCATCCGGGACACCAATAACTATGGCTACACCTTC. Its translation is CASSIRDTNNYGYTF.

CDR3 region: CASSQGFITGSGEQYF. The CDR3 bases are TGCGCCAGCAGCCAAGGCTTCATCACGGGGTCGGGGGAGCAGTACTTC. The chain links TRBV4-1 to TRBJ2-7, with D possibly being TRBD2 (5 bases). CDR3 length equals 16 residues. Trimming cost V 1 base and J 7 bases, with 20 bases left between them. Germline CDR1 is MGHRA and CDR2 is YSYEKL.

Concerning this clonotype: No conserved phenylalanine or tryptophan ends this CDR3, so it is likely a read error. The genes are TRBV6-6 and TRBJ2-1; 7 bases are a match to TRBD2. The CDR3 runs to 16 residues. CDR1 is MNHNY, CDR2 SVGAGI, per germline (reference sequence). The V and J ends lost 7 bases and 5 bases, in that order; junction bases with no gene match: 14. CDR3 nucleotide sequence: TGTGCCAGCACCCCTCCCGCTAGCGGTAAAAACAATGAGCAGTTCTCC. It encodes CASTPPASGKNNEQFS.

Turning to this clonotype: This may come from a read error, since a much larger clone is one base off. The gene calls are TRBV6-5 and TRBJ2-7; D is undetermined. CDR1 is MNHEY, CDR2 SVGAGI, per germline. This CDR3 is 15 amino acids long. The CDR3: CASSYKRLGPDERYF. The CDR3 bases are TGTGCCAGCAGTTACAAGAGACTCGGACCCGACGAGCGGTACTTC.

The rearrangement links TRBV19 to TRBJ2-1; the D is unclear. The CDR3 is 14 amino acids. The germline CDR1 and CDR2 sequences are LNHDA and SQIVND (reference sequence). The V end was cut by 5 bases, the J end by 7 bases, with 15 bases between. CDR3 DNA: TGTGCCAGTAGTCCGTCAGAACCCTGGAATGAGCAGTTCTTC. Translated, it gives CASSPSEPWNEQFF.